Sequencing of this T cell receptor beta chain was carried out in a study of blood T cells in healthy people across ages. Findings of the study overall: Expanded clonotype shifts may have been confounded, as the donors had an unknown CMV status.

Regarding this clonotype: Its specificity is unknown.

Trimming left V 1 base short and J 3 bases short, with 9 bases between. CDR3 length: 14 residues. CDR1 and CDR2 from the germline V gene are SGHRS and YFSETQ. PCR was performed a second time for roughly 7 to 12 cycles using a sample-barcoded 5' primer and a J-beta primer mix. Researchers report that a template-switch adaptor with 12 random nucleotides tagged each cDNA molecule. TCRdb fed the 5' RACE reads into MiXCR, producing one record per CDR3 protein. The sample lists 980,000 or so distinct CDR3 sequences, around 49% seen once, with under 15% in the top ten. Sequenced input: blood. V and J are TRBV5-1 and TRBJ2-3; D may be TRBD1 (6 bases). The clonotype comes from a man aged 25-45 years in good health. The CDR3 DNA is TGCGCCAGCAGCTTGACCAGGGGAACAGATACGCAGTATTTT. Translated: CASSLTRGTDTQYF.